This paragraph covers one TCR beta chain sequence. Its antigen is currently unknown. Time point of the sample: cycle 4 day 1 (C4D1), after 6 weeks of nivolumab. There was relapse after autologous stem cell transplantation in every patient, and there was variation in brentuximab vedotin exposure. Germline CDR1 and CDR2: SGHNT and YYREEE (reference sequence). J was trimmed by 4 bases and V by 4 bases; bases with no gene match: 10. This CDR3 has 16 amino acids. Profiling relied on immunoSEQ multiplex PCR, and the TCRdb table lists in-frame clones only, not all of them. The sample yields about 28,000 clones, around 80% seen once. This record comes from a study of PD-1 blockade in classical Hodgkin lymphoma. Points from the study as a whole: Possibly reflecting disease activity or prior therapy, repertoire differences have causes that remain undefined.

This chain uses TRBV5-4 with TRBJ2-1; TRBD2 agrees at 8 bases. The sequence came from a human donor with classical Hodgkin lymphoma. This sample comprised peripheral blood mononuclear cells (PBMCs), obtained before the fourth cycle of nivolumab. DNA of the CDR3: TGTGCCAGCAGCAGATCCGGGACTAGGGATTACAATGAGCAGTTCTTC. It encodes CASSRSGTRDYNEQFF. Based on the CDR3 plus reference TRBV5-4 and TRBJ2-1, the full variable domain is ETGVTQSPTHLIKTRGQQVTLRCSSQSGHNTVSWYQQALGQGPQFIFQYYREEENGRGNFPPRFSGLQFPNYSSELNVNALELDDSALYLCASSRSGTRDYNEQFFGPGTRLTVL.